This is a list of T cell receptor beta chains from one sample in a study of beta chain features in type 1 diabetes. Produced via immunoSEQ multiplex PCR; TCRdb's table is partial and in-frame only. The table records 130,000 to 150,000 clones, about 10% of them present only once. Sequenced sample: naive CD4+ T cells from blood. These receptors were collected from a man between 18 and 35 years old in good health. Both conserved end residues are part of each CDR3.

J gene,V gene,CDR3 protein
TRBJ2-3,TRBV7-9,CASSRTGTSGKDTQYF
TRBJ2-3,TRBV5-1,CASSDLAGGPTDTQYF
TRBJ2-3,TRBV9,CASSTGLAGNTDTQYF
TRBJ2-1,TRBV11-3,CASSLDRNEQFF
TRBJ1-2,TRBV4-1,CASSKERGGGYTF
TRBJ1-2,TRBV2,CASSEWTGGYTF
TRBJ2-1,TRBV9,CASSVGQGAYNEQFF
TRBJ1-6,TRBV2,CASKDREGDSPLHF
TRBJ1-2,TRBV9,CASSVAAGSGYTF
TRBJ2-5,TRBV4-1,CASSLKGTSGGDQETQYF
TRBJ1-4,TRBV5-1,CASSLADGGEKLFF
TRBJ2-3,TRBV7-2,CASRGLAGAPGNTQYF
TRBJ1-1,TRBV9,CASSARQRNTEAFF
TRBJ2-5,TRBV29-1,CSVDATSGAQETQYF
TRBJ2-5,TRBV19,CASSTGVQETQYF
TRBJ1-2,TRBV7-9,CASSSGDGNYGYTF
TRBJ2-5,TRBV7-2,CASSLSRGETQYF
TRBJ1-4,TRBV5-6,CASTGDRWNEKLFF
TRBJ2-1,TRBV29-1,CSAPKLSEQFF
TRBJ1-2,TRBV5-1,CASSRQGEGNGYTF
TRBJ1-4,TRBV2,CASIFGGLGDEKLFF
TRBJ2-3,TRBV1,CTSSRPDVAGGITDTQYF
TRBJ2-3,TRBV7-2,CASSLVPLAGGADTQYF
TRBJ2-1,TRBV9,CASSRPRTGGIDEQFF
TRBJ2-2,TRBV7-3,CASSRAGFLTGELFF